These 19 T cell receptor beta chains came from one sample sequenced in a study of cytomegalovirus exposure and HLA in healthy donors (dated by TCRdb to the late 2010s). Receptor amplification or capture employed the immunoSEQ multiplex PCR assay. For the multiplex PCR, a mixture combining 60 forward primers for TCR Vbeta segments and 13 reverse primers for TCR Jbeta segments was used. TCRdb limited this immuneACCESS table to in-frame rearrangements with V and J called. A share of clones is missing; checked studies link under half to unresolved V genes, and the rest is unexplained. Recorded for this sample are 96,000 or so clones; 65% to 75% of them occurred a single time. Clones ranked in the top ten supply 2.5% to 3.5% of the sample. The sequenced sample consisted of PBMCs. All receptors derive from a female donor in good health and CMV-seropositive.

The chain carries TRBV5-1 and TRBJ1-3; a possible D gene is TRBD1 (6 bases). The germline gives CDR1 SGHRS, CDR2 YFSETQ. The CDR3 extends over 14 amino acids. V was trimmed by 2 bases and J by 4 bases, leaving 10 bases between them. CDR3 amino acids: CASSFSQGGNTIYF. In DNA form, the CDR3 reads TGCGCCAGCAGCTTTTCACAGGGAGGAAACACCATATATTTT.

The V gene is TRBV7-2, the J gene TRBJ1-5; D gene ambiguous. Between the trimmed V and J ends, which lost 1 base and 4 bases, there was a span of 8 bases. The CDR3 runs to 14 residues. CDR1 is SGHTA, CDR2 FQGNSA, per germline. The CDR3 here is CASSLGITNQPQHF. The CDR3 DNA reads as TGTGCCAGCAGCTTAGGTATAACTAATCAGCCCCAGCATTTT.

The count of this clone is one. The chain carries TRBV11-2 and TRBJ2-7; 11 bases align to TRBD1. CDR3 length: 15 amino acids. V shed 5 bases and J 4 bases; nucleotides not matched to a gene: 7. Germline V gene sequence: CDR1 SGHAT, CDR2 FQNNGV. CDR3 region: CASSIGGTGGYEQYF. DNA for the CDR3: TGTGCCAGCAGCATCGGAGGGACAGGGGGATACGAGCAGTACTTC. The complete variable domain, with remaining parts taken from reference TRBV11-2 and TRBJ2-7, reads EAGVAQSPRYKIIEKRQSVAFWCNPISGHATLYWYQQILGQGPKLLIQFQNNGVVDDSQLPKDRFSAERLKGVDSTLKIQPAKLEDSAVYLCASSIGGTGGYEQYFGPGTRLTVT.

This clone was detected a few times. This chain links TRBV9 with TRBJ1-2; 8 nucleotides align to TRBD1. This CDR3 region has 13 residues. The germline V gene has CDR1 SGDLS and CDR2 YYNGEE. The V and J ends lost 3 bases and 8 bases, in that order; junction bases with no gene match: 6. The CDR3 region is CASSGSGGQGYTF. Written as DNA, the CDR3 is TGTGCCAGCAGCGGATCAGGGGGCCAGGGCTACACCTTC.

The CDR3 DNA follows: TGTGCCAGCCGTCTCGGCTACGAGCAGTACTTC. This encodes CASRLGYEQYF. This sequence joins TRBV28 and TRBJ2-7; D uncertain. This CDR3 region has 11 residues. Germline assignment: CDR1 MDHEN and CDR2 SYDVKM. Trimming took 8 bases from V and 3 from J, leaving 8 bases between them.

This clone turned up a few times. The chain has TRBV6-1 and TRBJ1-2; the D is unclear. CDR1 is MNHNS, CDR2 SASEGT, per germline. This CDR3 is 13 amino acids long. Between the trimmed V and J ends, which lost 3 bases and 0 bases, there was a span of 5 bases. The CDR3 bases are TGTGCCAGCAGTGACGGAGCTAACTATGGCTACACCTTC. Amino acids: CASSDGANYGYTF.

The rearrangement links TRBV4-1 to TRBJ1-5; TRBD1 is a possible D gene (6 bases). The germline CDR1 and CDR2 sequences are MGHRA and YSYEKL. The length of the CDR3 is 15 residues. V was clipped by 0 bases and J by 2 bases, with 8 bases between them. In nucleotides, the CDR3 is TGCGCCAGCAGCCAAGATTCAGGGGGCAATCAGCCCCAGCATTTT. Protein product: CASSQDSGGNQPQHF.

The chain recombines TRBV10-3 with TRBJ1-3; 9 nucleotides agree with TRBD1. The junction had 3 bases not matched to a gene; V was cut back by 6 bases and J by 0 bases. The length of the CDR3 is 15 residues. The germline V gene encodes CDR1 ENHRY and CDR2 SYGVKD. In DNA form, the CDR3 reads TGTGCCATCAGCGGGACAGGGAACTCTGGAAACACCATATATTTT. As protein: CAISGTGNSGNTIYF.

The CDR3 coding sequence is TGTGCCAGCAGTGAAGCAGGGGGGGCGGACATTCAGTACTTC. Amino acid sequence: CASSEAGGADIQYF. The chain couples TRBV6-1 to TRBJ2-4, with TRBD2 as a possible D gene (7 bases). CDR1 is MNHNS and CDR2 is SASEGT in the germline V gene. The germline V and J ends were trimmed by 0 bases and 8 bases, with 11 bases remaining between them. This CDR3 has 14 amino acids.

The V gene is TRBV5-1, the J gene TRBJ1-2, with 11 positions matching TRBD1. V lost 4 bases and J lost 5; bases outside the gene matches: 10. CDR1 is SGHRS and CDR2 is YFSETQ in the germline V gene. The CDR3 consists of 16 residues. The CDR3 nucleotides read TGCGCCAGCAGCCGAGGACAGGGGGCCGGGGGGTATGGCTACACCTTC. This gives the protein CASSRGQGAGGYGYTF.

This chain uses TRBV7-9 with TRBJ1-1, with D perhaps TRBD1 (5 bases). Germline assignment: CDR1 SEHNR and CDR2 FQNEAQ (reference sequence). The CDR3 has 13 residues. V gave up 5 bases and J gave up 1 base, with 8 bases separating them. The chain's CDR3 is CASSVGQNTEAFF. The CDR3, as DNA: TGTGCCAGCAGCGTAGGACAGAACACTGAAGCTTTCTTT.

The genes are TRBV4-1 and TRBJ1-2, with D tentatively TRBD1 (5 bases). Germline loops: CDR1 MGHRA, CDR2 YSYEKL. V shed 3 bases and J shed 3 bases, with 11 bases lying between them. This CDR3 region has 14 residues. CDR3 in amino acids: CASSQVTGDYGYTF. The CDR3 region has the DNA TGCGCCAGCAGCCAGGTCACGGGGGACTATGGCTACACCTTC.

The genes are TRBV7-3 and TRBJ2-1; perhaps TRBD2 as D (5 bases). Germline V CDR1 and CDR2: SGHTA, FQGTGA. The CDR3 covers 13 residues. Trimming stripped 5 bases from V and 9 bases from J, with 14 bases between. CDR3 sequence: CASSLNLAAEQFF. The CDR3 DNA is TGTGCCAGCAGCCTAAACCTAGCAGCTGAGCAGTTCTTC. The entire variable domain, with the rest obtained from reference TRBV7-3 and TRBJ2-1, is as follows: GAGVSQTPSNKVTEKGKYVELRCDPISGHTALYWYRQSLGQGPEFLIYFQGTGAADDSGLPNDRFFAVRPEGSVSTLKIQRTERGDSAVYLCASSLNLAAEQFFGPGTRLTVL.

The chain combines TRBV27 with TRBJ2-7; 8 bases match TRBD1. Germline V gene lookup returns CDR1 MNHEY and CDR2 SMNVEV (reference sequence). The CDR3 consists of 13 residues. V lost 8 bases to trimming and J lost 3 bases; unmatched junction nucleotides: 6. CDR3 sequence (DNA): TGTGCCAGCGGCCCGGGACAGGTCTACGAGCAGTACTTC. This gives the protein CASGPGQVYEQYF.

The chain is built from TRBV2 and TRBJ2-7; TRBD2 might be the D (6 bases). Germline CDR1 reads SNHLY; CDR2 reads FYNNEI. This CDR3 is 14 amino acids long. V was clipped by 4 bases and J by 6 bases, with 16 bases between them. CDR3 sequence (DNA): TGTGCCAGCAGTGGGGGGGTACAGGAAGGCGAGCAGTACTTC. It yields the protein CASSGGVQEGEQYF.

This clone came up a few times. The chain joins TRBV7-9 to TRBJ2-7; D perhaps matches TRBD1 (5 bases). This CDR3 is built from 14 residues. Germline V gene sequence: CDR1 SEHNR, CDR2 FQNEAQ (reference sequence). Trimming cost V 0 bases and J 6 bases, with 12 bases left between them. The DNA of the CDR3 is TGTGCCAGCAGCTTAGCCAGGGCCCCTTCCGAGCAGTACTTC. It yields the protein CASSLARAPSEQYF.

CDR3 protein: CSVDSRGYGYTF. The CDR3 DNA reads as TGCAGCGTTGACTCCAGAGGCTATGGCTACACCTTC. V gene TRBV29-1 combines with J gene TRBJ1-2; D ambiguous. The length of the CDR3 is 12 residues. The germline CDR1 and CDR2 sequences are SQVTM and ANQGSEA. V was shortened by 3 bases and J by 4 bases, with 9 bases between the two germline ends.

This rearrangement joins TRBV6-1 to TRBJ1-4, with 9 bases aligning to TRBD1. This CDR3 spans 15 amino acids. J lost 7 bases, V lost 2 bases, and 5 bases had no gene match. Germline V gene data show CDR1 as MNHNS and CDR2 as SASEGT. The CDR3 DNA sequence: TGTGCCAGCAGTGAACTCGGGACAGGGTTTGAAAAACTGTTTTTT. Translating gives CASSELGTGFEKLFF.

This clone was counted once. This chain links TRBV7-2 with TRBJ1-6, with D unclear. V dropped 8 bases and J dropped 6 bases, with 11 bases sitting between them. Germline V gene lookup returns CDR1 SGHTA and CDR2 FQGNSA. The CDR3 consists of 13 residues. CDR3 protein: CASEGITNSPLHF. As DNA, the CDR3 is TGTGCCAGCGAGGGAATTACTAATTCACCCCTCCACTTT.